The present T cell receptor beta chain was sequenced within a study of shared clonotypes between healthy human individuals. Study in general: For every donor, three CD4 naive, three CD4 memory, two CD8 naive and one CD8 memory plates were used.

The trim removed 4 bases at V and 7 bases at J, leaving 9 bases unmatched. CDR1 is SGHRS, CDR2 YFSETQ, per germline. CDR3 length equals 15 residues. Investigators divided CD4+ cells into CD45RA+ naive and CD45RA-negative memory subsets. Here immunoSEQ multiplex PCR was the method, and the copy in TCRdb shows in-frame clones only, minus some. Altogether millions of clones are present, more than 90% being singletons, with the ten largest covering roughly 0.15%. The V gene is TRBV5-1, the J gene TRBJ1-1; 11 bases line up with TRBD1. Sequencing input: naive CD4+ T cells sorted from blood. Subset denoted: CD45RA+ positively selected. This sequence originates from a young man in good health. CDR3 DNA sequence: TGCGCCAGCAGCGCGGACAGGGGGCCATCCCTTGAAGCTTTCTTT. The encoded protein is CASSADRGPSLEAFF. Filled out from reference TRBV5-1 and TRBJ1-1, the complete variable domain reads KAGVTQTPRYLIKTRGQQVTLSCSPISGHRSVSWYQQTPGQGLQFLFEYFSETQRNKGNFPGRFSGRQFSNSRSEMNVSTLELGDSALYLCASSADRGPSLEAFFGQGTRLTVV.